The 24 T cell receptor beta chains listed next were all sequenced from one sample in a study of beta chain features in type 1 diabetes. Expressed TCRB transcripts were sequenced because the isolated RNA had all been reverse transcribed beforehand. Repertoires were generated with immunoSEQ multiplex PCR, while TCRdb's copy carries only in-frame clones and drops some. The data hold approximately 160,000 clones, with 7.5% to 9.5% observed a single time. Source material: central memory CD4+ T cells from blood. Receptors were obtained from a woman between 18 and 29 years old in good health.

This clone was recorded a few times. This sequence joins TRBV7-6 and TRBJ1-1; D might be TRBD1 (5 bases). Between the trimmed V and J ends, which lost 1 base and 3 bases, there was a span of 9 bases. The CDR3 extends over 14 amino acids. In germline, CDR1 is SGHVS, CDR2 FNYEAQ. The CDR3 loop is CASSLDTGYTEAFF. The CDR3 region has the DNA TGTGCCAGCAGCTTAGACACAGGATACACTGAAGCTTTCTTT.

As concerns this clone: The sample holds other DNA sequences that translate to the same CDR3. The V gene is TRBV5-1, the J gene TRBJ1-1, with TRBD1 matching 8 bases. V lost 4 bases to trimming and J lost 3 bases; unmatched junction nucleotides: 5. The germline V gene has CDR1 SGHRS and CDR2 YFSETQ. CDR3 length: 14 amino acids. CDR3 amino acids: CASSLQGQDTEAFF. CDR3 in DNA: TGCGCCAGCAGCCTACAGGGACAGGACACTGAAGCTTTCTTT.

V and J are TRBV4-2 and TRBJ1-2; D is possibly TRBD1 (5 bases). This CDR3 spans 16 amino acids. Germline loops: CDR1 LGHNA, CDR2 YNFKEQ. Deletions cut 4 bases from V and 5 bases from J, with 20 bases between. This CDR3 reads CASSRERRQSPYGYTF. In DNA, the CDR3 is TGTGCCAGCAGCCGCGAAAGACGACAGAGCCCGTATGGCTACACCTTC.

The chain links TRBV11-2 to TRBJ1-1; D is undetermined. The V end was cut by 3 bases, the J end by 7 bases, with 9 bases between. Per germline, CDR1 SGHAT and CDR2 FQNNGV. This CDR3 region has 12 residues. The CDR3, as DNA: TGTGCCAGCAGCTTGGTGACGGGTGAAGCTTTCTTT. This translates into CASSLVTGEAFF. The full variable domain, rest sourced from reference TRBV11-2 and TRBJ1-1, is EAGVAQSPRYKIIEKRQSVAFWCNPISGHATLYWYQQILGQGPKLLIQFQNNGVVDDSQLPKDRFSAERLKGVDSTLKIQPAKLEDSAVYLCASSLVTGEAFFGQGTRLTVV.

This sequence joins TRBV29-1 and TRBJ1-1, with D maybe TRBD1 (5 bases). Germline V gives CDR1 SQVTM, CDR2 ANQGSEA. V lost 0 bases and J 7 bases, leaving 24 bases between the germline ends. The CDR3 runs 17 residues. The CDR3: CSVEDPGPGSAPLEAFF. The CDR3 DNA reads TGCAGCGTTGAAGACCCCGGGCCAGGGTCAGCCCCCCTTGAAGCTTTCTTT.

This clone was recorded a few times. The CDR3 spells CASSPRDRTYEQYF. CDR3 sequence (DNA): TGTGCCAGCAGTCCCCGGGACAGAACCTACGAGCAGTACTTC. This chain uses TRBV27 with TRBJ2-7, with 7 bases lining up with TRBD1. Looked up from germline, CDR1 is MNHEY and CDR2 is SMNVEV (reference sequence). There are 14 residues in the CDR3. V trimming: 5 bases; J trimming: 2 bases; junction bases outside the gene matches: 6.

This sequence joins TRBV4-1 and TRBJ2-1, with D uncertain. Trimming removed 0 bases from V and 7 bases from J, with 13 bases in between. Per the germline V gene, CDR1 is MGHRA and CDR2 is YSYEKL. The CDR3 consists of 15 residues. CDR3 in DNA: TGCGCCAGCAGCCAAGAAGACGACGCCGGGAATGAGCAGTTCTTC. This gives the protein CASSQEDDAGNEQFF.

The rearrangement links TRBV10-3 to TRBJ1-1; D gene uncertain. The V gene's germline CDR1 is ENHRY and CDR2 SYGVKD. Trimming removed 0 bases from V and 1 base from J, with 9 bases in between. The CDR3 spans 15 residues. CDR3 amino acids: CAISESRETNTEAFF. CDR3 bases: TGTGCCATCAGTGAGTCGAGGGAGACGAACACTGAAGCTTTCTTT.

This rearrangement joins TRBV30 to TRBJ1-2; D is ambiguous. The germline V and J ends were trimmed by 4 bases and 4 bases, with 13 bases remaining between them. The CDR3 runs to 13 residues. Germline-derived CDR1 and CDR2 are GTSNPN and SVGIG (reference sequence). Here the CDR3 DNA reads TGTGCCTGGACCCCAGCGGGTCTCTATGGCTACACCTTC. Its protein is CAWTPAGLYGYTF. The whole variable domain, filled in from reference TRBV30 and TRBJ1-2, reads SQTIHQWPATLVQPVGSPLSLECTVEGTSNPNLYWYRQAAGRGLQLLFYSVGIGQISSEVPQNLSASRPQDRQFILSSKKLLLSDSGFYLCAWTPAGLYGYTFGSGTRLTVV.

This clone has a handful of counts. The chain has TRBV5-1 and TRBJ2-3; 10 nucleotides match TRBD2. CDR1 SGHRS and CDR2 YFSETQ come from the germline V gene. The CDR3 sequence is 16 residues long. Germline trimming cut 0 bases from V and 5 bases from J; bases unmatched to any gene: 6. CDR3 residues: CASSLESGGALDTQYF. CDR3 DNA sequence: TGCGCCAGCAGCTTGGAGAGCGGGGGGGCACTAGATACGCAGTATTTT.

This chain connects TRBV30 to TRBJ1-2; TRBD1 matches 8 bases. V trimming: 8 bases; J trimming: 7 bases; junction bases outside the gene matches: 12. Germline assignment: CDR1 GTSNPN and CDR2 SVGIG (reference sequence). This CDR3 comprises 13 residues. The CDR3 DNA reads as TGTGCCACCAGCACGGACAGGGATGCTGGCTACACCTTC. This codes for CATSTDRDAGYTF.

The chain couples TRBV30 to TRBJ2-3, with a possible D match to TRBD2 (7 bases). CDR3 size: 13 residues. The germline V gene has CDR1 GTSNPN and CDR2 SVGIG (reference sequence). The germline V and J ends were trimmed by 7 bases and 1 base, with 12 bases remaining between them. Written as DNA, the CDR3 is TGTGCCTTTCAGGGGAGGGGCACAGATACGCAGTATTTT. It specifies CAFQGRGTDTQYF.

In this sample, this clone turned up a few times. In nucleotides, the CDR3 is TGTGCCAGCAGCTTACAGTTCACCAGTGAGCAGTTCTTC. This gives the protein CASSLQFTSEQFF. The V and J genes are TRBV11-2 and TRBJ2-1; D call uncertain. The CDR3 has 13 residues. Germline CDR1 reads SGHAT; CDR2 reads FQNNGV. V was cut by 2 bases and J by 9 bases, with 11 bases left in between.

The chain employs TRBV7-8 and TRBJ1-2; the D is unclear. CDR3 size: 15 residues. With 6 bases removed from V and 4 bases from J, the gap between germline ends came to 18 bases. CDR1 SGHVS and CDR2 FQNEAQ come from the germline V gene. The CDR3 protein is CASSPHDTFTYGYTF. CDR3 sequence (DNA): TGTGCCAGCAGTCCCCATGACACGTTTACCTATGGCTACACCTTC.

The chain recombines TRBV7-9 with TRBJ1-2; tentative D call: TRBD1 (5 bases). The germline V gene has CDR1 SEHNR and CDR2 FQNEAQ (reference sequence). V was shortened by 5 bases and J by 7 bases, with 14 bases between the two germline ends. This CDR3 has 13 amino acids. The DNA for the CDR3 is TGTGCCAGCAGCGAATCAGCCCAGGGTGGCTACACCTTC. Translation: CASSESAQGGYTF. The whole variable domain, remainder taken from reference TRBV7-9 and TRBJ1-2, is DTGVSQNPRHKITKRGQNVTFRCDPISEHNRLYWYRQTLGQGPEFLTYFQNEAQLEKSRLLSDRFSAERPKGSFSTLEIQRTEQGDSAMYLCASSESAQGGYTFGSGTRLTVV.

This rearrangement joins TRBV5-6 to TRBJ2-5, with D perhaps TRBD1 (6 bases). V lost 4 bases and J 4 bases, leaving 14 bases between the germline ends. The CDR3 is 14 residues long. The germline CDR1 and CDR2 sequences are SGHDT and YYEEEE. CDR3 nucleotide sequence: TGTGCCAGCAGCGAACAGGGAACAGGAGAGACCCAGTACTTC. Its translation is CASSEQGTGETQYF. Based on the CDR3 plus reference TRBV5-6 and TRBJ2-5, the full variable domain is DAGVTQSPTHLIKTRGQQVTLRCSPKSGHDTVSWYQQALGQGPQFIFQYYEEEERQRGNFPDRFSGHQFPNYSSELNVNALLLGDSALYLCASSEQGTGETQYFGPGTRLLVL.

In its sample, this clone was seen a few times. The CDR3 loop reads CASSQSLPGQGLETQYF. The CDR3 nucleotides read TGCGCCAGCAGCCAATCCCTTCCGGGACAGGGTCTTGAGACCCAGTACTTC. The chain links TRBV4-3 to TRBJ2-5, with 9 positions matching TRBD1. V gave up 2 bases and J gave up 5 bases; unmatched junction bases: 12. The length of the CDR3 is 17 residues. The V gene's germline CDR1 is LGHNA and CDR2 YSLEER.

This clone has a handful of counts. J is TRBJ2-1 and V is TRBV30; TRBD2 matches at 10 bases. With V trimmed by 5 bases and J by 5 bases, 6 bases remained unmatched. The CDR3 covers 14 residues. The germline V gene has CDR1 GTSNPN and CDR2 SVGIG (reference sequence). The CDR3 DNA follows: TGTGCCTGGCTACTAGCGGGGCGGGACAATGAGCAGTTCTTC. It translates to CAWLLAGRDNEQFF.

This chain joins TRBV4-1 and TRBJ2-5; D might be TRBD1 (5 bases). Germline CDR1 and CDR2: MGHRA and YSYEKL. Trimming pared 4 bases from V and 3 bases from J, leaving 12 bases between. The CDR3 has 14 amino acids. DNA for the CDR3: TGCGCCAGCAGCCGCATGACAGTTGAAGAGACCCAGTACTTC. It encodes CASSRMTVEETQYF.

This clone was seen more than once but under ten times. The genes are TRBV11-3 and TRBJ2-1; the D gene is possibly TRBD2 (6 bases). Trimming pared 0 bases from V and 9 bases from J, leaving 9 bases between. The CDR3 has 13 residues. Germline-derived CDR1 and CDR2 are SGHNT and YENEEA. In nucleotides, the CDR3 is TGTGCCAGCAGCTTAGAAGGCGGGATTGAGCAGTTCTTC. Translation: CASSLEGGIEQFF.

This clone was seen only a few times. The chain uses TRBV5-4 and TRBJ2-7, with 7 bases fitting TRBD1. The V gene's germline CDR1 is SGHNT and CDR2 YYREEE (reference sequence). The CDR3 is 16 residues long. With V trimmed by 4 bases and J by 5 bases, 15 bases remained unmatched. The CDR3, as DNA: TGTGCCAGCAGCAGAGACGTTACAGGGGTGAGCAACGAGCAGTACTTC. It is translated as CASSRDVTGVSNEQYF.

The V and J genes are TRBV5-1 and TRBJ1-1, with TRBD1 matching 7 bases. CDR1 and CDR2 (germline): SGHRS, YFSETQ. The CDR3 length is 15 residues. V was pared by 0 bases and J by 1 base, with 3 bases of the junction left unmatched. The CDR3 sequence is CASSLGQGTNTEAFF. CDR3 DNA: TGCGCCAGCAGCTTGGGACAGGGTACGAACACTGAAGCTTTCTTT.

This clone has a single count. This chain connects TRBV10-3 to TRBJ1-5; D gene unclear. V lost 2 bases to trimming and J lost 2 bases, with 7 bases between them. In germline, CDR1 is ENHRY, CDR2 SYGVKD. This CDR3 comprises 14 residues. The CDR3 here is CAISEEPGNQPQHF. The DNA for the CDR3 is TGTGCCATCAGTGAGGAGCCGGGCAATCAGCCCCAGCATTTT.

This chain connects TRBV28 to TRBJ2-2; D is undetermined. V was clipped by 1 base and J by 6 bases, with 3 bases between them. The CDR3 is 12 residues long. CDR1 and CDR2 (germline): MDHEN, SYDVKM. This chain's CDR3 is CASSLLSGELFF. The CDR3 bases are TGTGCCAGCAGTTTATTATCCGGGGAGCTGTTTTTT.